This T cell receptor (beta chain) emerged from a study of CD4 and CD8 cells across lung adenocarcinoma regions. Donors had localized lung adenocarcinoma, a non-small cell lung cancer. A single record per CDR3 protein comes from TCRdb applying MiXCR to the PCR reads. Of about 23,000 distinct CDR3 sequences in the sample, over 40% are singletons; the top ten hold 20% to 25%. On this clonotype itself: The junction and the germline gene differ at one end; a read error may be behind it.

CDR3 length: 14 amino acids. Germline CDR1 reads WSHSY; CDR2 reads SAAADI. The origin of this receptor is a male donor with lung adenocarcinoma. The CD4 and CD8 labels of this study may be unreliable. The specimen sequenced was CD4+ T cells from the center of a lung tumor. This chain links TRBV10-2 with TRBJ2-3; no clear D gene. CDR3 coding DNA: TGCGCCGGCCGCCGGGTCGGTGAGGCAGATACCCAGTACTTT. It codes for CAGRRVGEADTQYF.